The rows below give T cell receptor beta chains drawn from one sample of a study of blood T cells in healthy people across ages. TCRdb recomputed calls from the 5' RACE reads with MiXCR, one row per CDR3 protein. The repertoire holds 600,000 to 900,000 distinct CDR3 sequences, with around a quarter as singletons. These data were also filed under a second study, of T cells of mothers and their children.

Sequenced material: blood. These receptors came from a boy aged 10-17 years in good health. CDR3s include the opening cysteine and the closing phenylalanine or tryptophan. D genes are given only for firm matches. Expanded clones are given a class, and other clones once, few, many or no size at all.

D: NA; V: TRBV20-1; size: NA; J: TRBJ2-3; CDR3: CSASMIRSTDTQYF; DNA: TGCAGTGCTAGTATGATTCGGAGCACAGACACGCAGTATTTT
D: NA; V: TRBV18; size: NA; J: TRBJ2-5; CDR3: CASSPRAPEETQYF; DNA: TGTGCCAGCTCACCCCGGGCCCCAGAGGAGACCCAGTACTTC
D: TRBD1; V: TRBV7-8; size: NA; J: TRBJ1-1; CDR3: CASSFGTGLENTEAFF; DNA: TGTGCCAGCAGCTTCGGGACAGGGCTTGAGAACACTGAAGCTTTCTTT
D: TRBD1; V: TRBV6-1; size: NA; J: TRBJ1-2; CDR3: CASSESPGGVYGYTF; DNA: TGTGCCAGCAGTGAATCTCCAGGGGGCGTTTATGGCTACACCTTC
D: NA; V: TRBV7-9; size: few; J: TRBJ1-5; CDR3: CASSLQGGHQPQHF; DNA: TGTGCCAGCAGCCTACAGGGAGGACATCAGCCCCAGCATTTT
D: NA; V: TRBV5-1; size: few; J: TRBJ2-5; CDR3: CASSWSTGPEETQYF; DNA: TGCGCCAGCAGCTGGTCGACTGGGCCGGAGGAGACCCAGTACTTC
D: NA; V: TRBV2; size: few; J: TRBJ2-5; CDR3: CAVIRVLETQYF; DNA: TGTGCCGTCATTAGGGTTCTGGAGACCCAGTACTTC
D: TRBD1; V: TRBV5-1; size: few; J: TRBJ2-5; CDR3: CASSWTGGWQETQYF; DNA: TGCGCCAGCAGCTGGACAGGGGGCTGGCAAGAGACCCAGTACTTC
D: TRBD2; V: TRBV20-1; size: NA; J: TRBJ2-1; CDR3: CSALGTSGGYEQFF; DNA: TGCAGTGCCCTCGGGACTAGCGGGGGGTATGAGCAGTTCTTC
D: NA; V: TRBV12-5; size: few; J: TRBJ2-7; CDR3: CASGLEHGYYEQYF; DNA: TGTGCTAGTGGTTTGGAACATGGGTACTACGAGCAGTACTTC
D: NA; V: TRBV28; size: NA; J: TRBJ2-3; CDR3: CASSSTSSPLF; DNA: TGTGCCAGCAGTTCGACTAGTTCCCCTCTTTTT
D: NA; V: TRBV15; size: NA; J: TRBJ2-5; CDR3: CATSRGRTQYF; DNA: TGTGCCACCAGCAGAGGGAGGACCCAGTACTTC
D: NA; V: TRBV20-1; size: NA; J: TRBJ2-7; CDR3: CSALQGEEQYF; DNA: TGCAGTGCCCTTCAGGGTGAAGAGCAGTACTTC
D: NA; V: TRBV24-1; size: few; J: TRBJ2-5; CDR3: CATSDSPSQGEETQYF; DNA: TGTGCCACCAGTGATTCCCCCTCCCAGGGTGAAGAGACCCAGTACTTC
D: NA; V: TRBV5-5; size: NA; J: TRBJ2-5; CDR3: CASSMTSSGGEQYF; DNA: TGTGCCAGCAGCATGACCTCTTCTGGAGGGGAGCAGTACTTC
D: TRBD1; V: TRBV11-2; size: few; J: TRBJ2-5; CDR3: CASSDRALGETQYF; DNA: TGTGCCAGCAGCGACAGGGCATTGGGAGAGACCCAGTACTTC
D: NA; V: TRBV29-1; size: NA; J: TRBJ2-7; CDR3: CSVASEGNEQYF; DNA: TGCAGCGTCGCTTCGGAAGGGAACGAGCAGTACTTC
D: NA; V: TRBV5-6; size: NA; J: TRBJ1-1; CDR3: CASSLPGTAPYEAFF; DNA: TGTGCCAGCAGCTTGCCGGGGACGGCGCCTTACGAAGCTTTCTTT
D: NA; V: TRBV28; size: few; J: TRBJ2-3; CDR3: CASSLGAPATQYF; DNA: TGTGCCAGCAGCCTAGGGGCCCCGGCCACGCAGTATTTT
D: NA; V: TRBV5-1; size: few; J: TRBJ2-7; CDR3: CASSLGQPSGEQYF; DNA: TGCGCCAGCAGCTTGGGACAGCCCTCGGGCGAGCAGTACTTC
D: NA; V: TRBV2; size: NA; J: TRBJ2-2; CDR3: CASSQTNINRANTGELFF; DNA: TGTGCCAGCAGTCAAACAAACATAAACAGGGCGAACACCGGGGAGCTGTTTTTT
D: TRBD1; V: TRBV7-3; size: NA; J: TRBJ1-3; CDR3: CASSLNFVDRGRGNTIYF; DNA: TGTGCCAGCAGCTTAAACTTTGTCGACAGGGGGAGAGGAAACACCATATATTTT
D: NA; V: TRBV20-1; size: NA; J: TRBJ2-5; CDR3: CSARDLGRAETQYF; DNA: TGCAGTGCTAGAGATCTGGGCAGGGCGGAGACCCAGTACTTC
D: NA; V: TRBV7-3; size: few; J: TRBJ2-3; CDR3: CASSLYPGTDTQYF; DNA: TGTGCCAGCAGCTTATATCCGGGCACAGATACGCAGTATTTT
D: NA; V: TRBV20-1; size: NA; J: TRBJ1-2; CDR3: CSAPLSGTGYGYTF; DNA: TGCAGTGCCCCCCTTTCGGGCACGGGCTATGGCTACACCTTC
D: TRBD1; V: TRBV20-1; size: few; J: TRBJ2-3; CDR3: CSASGTGGFTYF; DNA: TGCAGTGCCTCCGGGACAGGGGGGTTCACGTATTTT
D: NA; V: TRBV27; size: few; J: TRBJ2-7; CDR3: CASSLTGTGLYEQYF; DNA: TGTGCCAGCAGTTTAACCGGGACTGGTCTCTACGAGCAGTACTTC
D: TRBD1; V: TRBV7-6; size: NA; J: TRBJ2-3; CDR3: CASSLVGQGHDTQYF; DNA: TGTGCCAGCAGCTTAGTCGGACAGGGGCATGATACGCAGTATTTT
D: NA; V: TRBV28; size: NA; J: TRBJ2-7; CDR3: CASRPDLLTNYEQYF; DNA: TGTGCCAGCAGACCCGACCTACTAACTAACTACGAGCAGTACTTC
D: TRBD1; V: TRBV28; size: few; J: TRBJ1-4; CDR3: CASSPDREEEKLFF; DNA: TGTGCCAGCAGCCCGGACAGGGAAGAAGAAAAACTGTTTTTT